Shown below are 11 T cell receptor beta chains from a single sample sequenced in a study of read filtering for tumor transcriptome and immune sequencing. Molecular barcoded adaptors covering alpha/delta and beta/gamma chains were used on roughly 400 ng RNA. One entry per CDR3 protein, called by TCRdb with MiXCR from the reads. The sample records approximately 57,000 distinct CDR3 sequences, about 12% being singletons. Material: a population of CD138-negative cells sorted from bone marrow. These receptors were collected from a donor aged 40 or over with multiple myeloma.

The chain is built from TRBV4-2 and TRBJ2-2; possible D gene TRBD2, 6 bases. The CDR3 totals 14 residues. Germline lookup yields CDR1 LGHNA and CDR2 YNFKEQ. The V gene lost 5 bases and the J gene lost 4 bases, with 11 bases spanning the gap. The CDR3 loop reads CASSLGLTTGELFF. CDR3 bases: TGTGCCAGCAGCTTGGGACTCACCACCGGGGAGCTGTTTTTT.

This clonotype is medium-sized. V usage is TRBV28 and J usage is TRBJ2-1; D possibly matches TRBD1 or TRBD2 (6 bases each). V was pared by 2 bases and J by 1 base, with 15 bases between. Germline values: CDR1 MDHEN, CDR2 SYDVKM. CDR3 size: 17 residues. In DNA, the CDR3 is TGTGCCAGCAGTTTAACCATGGGGGGCTCGTCCTACAATGAGCAGTTCTTC. This translates into CASSLTMGGSSYNEQFF.

This clonotype was found many times. The chain uses TRBV24-1 and TRBJ1-5, with D possibly TRBD1 on 6 matching bases. Germline V lookup: CDR1 KGHDR, CDR2 SFDVKD. With 9 bases removed from V and 7 bases from J, the gap between germline ends came to 15 bases. CDR3 size: 13 residues. For the CDR3, the DNA is TGTGCCACCTCGTTACAGGGTAACCAGCCCCAGCATTTT. It codes for CATSLQGNQPQHF.

This clonotype was seen at least ten times. The chain employs TRBV5-6 and TRBJ2-3; 7 nucleotides align to TRBD2. This CDR3 has 15 residues. The V segment lost 4 bases and the J segment 2 bases; nucleotides outside the gene matches: 7. Germline CDR1 is SGHDT and CDR2 is YYEEEE. The CDR3 DNA is TGTGCCAGCAGCCGGGGGGTATACCTCACAGATACGCAGTATTTT. Translated: CASSRGVYLTDTQYF.

This clonotype has a count of ten or more. This chain joins TRBV20-1 and TRBJ1-4; no firm D call. Trimming removed 0 bases at V and 4 bases at J, with 6 bases between. Per the germline V gene, CDR1 is DFQATT and CDR2 is SNEGSKA (reference sequence). The CDR3 runs 13 residues. CDR3 sequence reads: CSARDRLNEKLFF. The CDR3 bases are TGCAGTGCTAGAGACAGGCTTAATGAAAAACTGTTTTTT.

This clonotype is classed as medium-sized. This sequence joins TRBV5-1 and TRBJ2-1; no reliable D call. The CDR3 has 15 residues. Germline CDR1 is SGHRS and CDR2 is YFSETQ. V was clipped by 3 bases and J by 0 bases, with 10 bases between them. The CDR3 region is CASSSFRSSYNEQFF. Here the CDR3 DNA reads TGCGCCAGCAGCTCGTTCAGAAGCTCCTACAATGAGCAGTTCTTC.

The sample holds many counts of this clonotype. This chain links TRBV20-1 with TRBJ2-7; 7 nucleotides match TRBD1. The CDR3 extends over 13 amino acids. The V gene end was trimmed by 5 bases and the J gene end by 1 base; junction bases not matched to a gene: 5. Looked up from germline, CDR1 is DFQATT and CDR2 is SNEGSKA (reference sequence). The CDR3 bases are TGCAGTGCTTACCCCAGGGGGTCCTACGAGCAGTACTTC. Translating gives CSAYPRGSYEQYF.

At least ten counts were recorded for this clonotype. The chain uses TRBV7-9 and TRBJ1-1, with unresolved D. The CDR3 totals 15 residues. The germline V gene encodes CDR1 SEHNR and CDR2 FQNEAQ (reference sequence). Between the trimmed V and J ends, which lost 5 bases and 1 base, there was a span of 14 bases. The CDR3 protein is CASSTVRAPNTEAFF. CDR3 bases: TGTGCCAGCAGCACAGTTAGGGCACCGAACACTGAAGCTTTCTTT.

This clonotype was observed at least ten times. The chain is built from TRBV4-2 and TRBJ1-5; 10 positions match TRBD1. Germline trimming cut 2 bases from V and 3 bases from J; bases unmatched to any gene: 4. Germline V gene lookup returns CDR1 LGHNA and CDR2 YNFKEQ. CDR3 size: 16 residues. CDR3 coding DNA: TGTGCCAGCAGCCAACTGGGGACAGGGGTCAATCAGCCCCAGCATTTT. Translating gives CASSQLGTGVNQPQHF.

For this clonotype: Just one base apart from a much larger clone, this may be a read error. This rearrangement joins TRBV4-2 to TRBJ1-6; tentative D call: TRBD1 (5 bases). Germline V gene data show CDR1 as LGHNA and CDR2 as YNFKEQ. V lost 3 bases, J lost 6 bases, and 12 bases lay in between. CDR3 size: 15 residues. CDR3 in amino acids: CASSQEGDSNSPLHF. The CDR3 DNA sequence: TGTGCCAGCAGCCAGGAAGGGGATAGTAATTCACCCCTCCACTTT.

The sample holds many counts of this clonotype. The chain uses TRBV24-1 and TRBJ2-7, with 9 bases that match TRBD1. V gave up 4 bases and J gave up 3 bases; unmatched junction bases: 6. Germline CDR1 reads KGHDR; CDR2 reads SFDVKD. This CDR3 has 15 residues. CDR3 nucleotide sequence: TGTGCCACCAGTGAACAGGGGGCGATGAACTACGAGCAGTACTTC. Amino acid sequence: CATSEQGAMNYEQYF.